This T cell receptor (beta chain) was identified during a study of T cells after yellow fever vaccination. Points from the study as a whole: Weaker overall was a secondary response that nonetheless peaked faster, on day 5 versus 15.

TCRdb called the 5' RACE reads again in MiXCR, with one record for every CDR3 protein. The profile shows hundreds of thousands of distinct CDR3 sequences, 10% to 15% of them singletons. This clonotype came up once. Its antigen is still unknown. The sample consisted of PBMCs, taken on the day of the yellow fever booster vaccination. The origin of this receptor is a young man who received the YFV17D yellow fever vaccine.

CDR3 nucleotides: TGTGCCAGCAGACCCCTACAGGGGAGCAATCAGCCCCAGCATTTT. This gives the protein CASRPLQGSNQPQHF. The rearrangement links TRBV28 to TRBJ1-5; the match to TRBD1 covers 7 bases. Germline CDR1 and CDR2: MDHEN and SYDVKM. The CDR3 length is 15 residues. With V trimmed by 6 bases and J by 1 base, 6 bases remained unmatched.